This T cell receptor (beta chain) was identified during a study of T cells in Graves' hyperthyroidism and ophthalmopathy. Study-wide background: Peripheral blood draws took place at initial diagnosis, ahead of any treatment.

RNA transcripts yielded amplified TCR beta CDR3 regions. The HTBI primer set drove a first-round RT-PCR of the TCR CDR3. TCRdb fed the multiplex PCR reads into MiXCR, producing one record per CDR3 protein. This sample yields about 840,000 distinct CDR3 sequences, of which around 39% are seen a single time; 8% to 9% belongs to the top ten. Worth noting for this clonotype: Its antigen is unidentified.

Study observations and caveats: Most thyroid clonotypes with frequency above 0.001 were detected in blood.

The specimen sequenced was blood. The clonotype originates from a man aged 18 to 29 with Graves' hyperthyroidism.

The CDR3 protein is CASSLGRGLESYGYTF. For the CDR3, the DNA is TGTGCCAGCAGTTTAGGCAGGGGGCTTGAGTCCTATGGCTACACCTTC. The chain employs TRBV12-3 or TRBV12-4 and TRBJ1-2; 8 positions match TRBD1. V was pared by 1 base and J by 4 bases, with 8 bases of the junction left unmatched. This CDR3 has 16 residues.